The subject of this entry is one TCR beta chain. The record originates from a study of blood T cells in healthy people across ages. Extractions gave at least 5.5 micrograms of total RNA per sample. The authors ran a second PCR of 7 to 11 cycles using a sample-barcoded 5' primer and a J-beta primer mix. One entry per CDR3 protein, called by TCRdb with MiXCR from the 5' RACE reads. The profile covers 780,000 or so distinct CDR3 sequences, with 53% appearing a single time and about 38% taken by the ten largest. V trimming: 3 bases; J trimming: 5 bases; junction bases outside the gene matches: 7. The CDR3 is 15 amino acids. The germline V gene encodes CDR1 MDHEN and CDR2 SYDVKM.

Sequencing was done on a sample of blood. The sequence was obtained from an elderly man in good health. The chain couples TRBV28 to TRBJ2-5, with TRBD2 matching 9 bases. CDR3 sequence: CASSLTSGGMETQYF. CDR3 DNA: TGTGCCAGCAGTTTGACAAGCGGGGGGATGGAGACCCAGTACTTC.